This paragraph covers one TCR beta chain sequence. Time point of the sample: persistent/refractory GD, antithyroid drugs over 5 years with positive TRAb. The authors made the TCR library using RNA they extracted from PBMCs. The source of the sample is a study of regulatory T cells in long-lasting Graves disease. The CDR3 extends over 15 amino acids. V dropped 4 bases and J dropped 4; count of bases not matched to a gene: 8. The V gene's germline CDR1 is DFQATT and CDR2 SNEGSKA (reference sequence). Investigators prepared the TCR beta libraries by applying iRepertoire HTBI primers and Arm-PCR of CDR3 regions. MiXCR, applied by TCRdb to the multiplex PCR reads, yields one record per CDR3 protein. The data contain hundreds of thousands of distinct CDR3 sequences, approximately 22% of them singletons.

The rearrangement joins TRBV20-1 to TRBJ2-4; 9 bases align to TRBD2. The sample consisted of peripheral blood mononuclear cells (PBMCs), taken when the disease was refractory, from a patient treated with antithyroid drugs. This TCR came from a female donor with Graves disease. CDR3: CSAIWAGGAKNIQYF. CDR3 nucleotides: TGCAGTGCTATATGGGCGGGAGGGGCGAAAAACATTCAGTACTTC.